A single sample is the source of the 24 T cell receptor beta chains below, sequenced in a study of early T cells in non-severe SARS-CoV-2 infection. TCRdb recomputed calls from the 5' RACE reads with MiXCR, one row per CDR3 protein. Here the sample spans approximately 77,000 distinct CDR3 sequences, 15% to 18% being singletons. The sequencing sample was made of whole blood. Receptor source: an adult who was a healthcare worker with PCR-confirmed SARS-CoV-2 infection or an uninfected control (not recorded which).

V and J are TRBV12-3 or TRBV12-4 and TRBJ2-3; 10 bases are shared with TRBD1. J was trimmed by 3 bases and V by 8 bases; bases with no gene match: 2. The length of the CDR3 is 13 residues. Here the CDR3 reads CASGTGVTDTQYF. The CDR3 DNA reads as TGTGCCAGCGGGACAGGGGTAACAGATACGCAGTATTTT.

This clonotype was seen a handful of times. This sequence joins TRBV5-1 and TRBJ2-5, with D tentatively TRBD1 or TRBD2 (5 bases each). The V and J ends lost 6 bases and 5 bases respectively, with 11 bases between them. Looked up from germline, CDR1 is SGHRS and CDR2 is YFSETQ. CDR3 length: 12 residues. CDR3 residues: CASIGDDETQYF. CDR3 DNA sequence: TGCGCCAGCATCGGGGACGATGAGACCCAGTACTTC.

V and J are TRBV6-4 and TRBJ2-1; D gene ambiguous. Germline V gene data show CDR1 as MRHNA and CDR2 as SNTAGT. The CDR3 totals 14 residues. V lost 8 bases and J lost 3, with 14 bases in between. The DNA of the CDR3 is TGTGCCAGCCCAGACCTCTTCTTCTACAATGAGCAGTTCTTC. Translating gives CASPDLFFYNEQFF.

The chain carries TRBV29-1 and TRBJ1-1; D unresolved. The germline V gene encodes CDR1 SQVTM and CDR2 ANQGSEA. V shed 5 bases and J shed 4 bases, with 8 bases lying between them. The CDR3 has 11 residues. CDR3 loop: CSVLHGTEAFF. The CDR3 region has the DNA TGCAGCGTTCTACACGGCACTGAAGCTTTCTTT.

This clonotype was counted between two and nine times. J is TRBJ2-3 and V is TRBV4-1; TRBD2 agrees at 12 bases. The CDR3 extends over 17 amino acids. With V trimmed by 0 bases and J by 1 base, 2 bases remained unmatched. Germline loops: CDR1 MGHRA, CDR2 YSYEKL. The CDR3 nucleotides read TGCGCCAGCAGCCAAGATTGGACTAGCGGGGGCACAGATACGCAGTATTTT. It translates to CASSQDWTSGGTDTQYF.

The chain links TRBV11-3 to TRBJ2-7; no reliable D call. The length of the CDR3 is 12 residues. V lost 4 bases, J lost 7 bases, and 11 bases lay in between. Germline-derived CDR1 and CDR2 are SGHNT and YENEEA. CDR3 in amino acids: CASSSSVGEQYF. Written as DNA, the CDR3 is TGTGCCAGCAGCTCCAGCGTGGGGGAGCAGTACTTC.

This clonotype was detected a few times. This chain uses TRBV20-1 with TRBJ2-7; perhaps TRBD2 as D (6 bases). The V end lost 3 bases, the J end lost 6 bases, and 12 bases lay between the germline ends. The CDR3 consists of 12 residues. CDR1 is DFQATT and CDR2 is SNEGSKA in the germline V gene (reference sequence). CDR3 region: CSASREDPEQYF. CDR3 DNA: TGCAGTGCTAGCAGGGAGGATCCCGAGCAGTACTTC.

This clonotype has a handful of counts. The chain is built from TRBV12-3 or TRBV12-4 and TRBJ2-2; the D is unclear. This CDR3 contains 11 residues. Between the trimmed V and J ends, which lost 6 bases and 7 bases, there was a span of 6 bases. This chain's CDR3 is CASRTDGELFF. The CDR3 DNA reads TGTGCCAGCAGGACGGACGGGGAGCTGTTTTTT.

This rearrangement joins TRBV13 to TRBJ2-2, with TRBD2 as a possible D gene (6 bases). Germline V gene lookup returns CDR1 PRHDT and CDR2 FYEKMQ (reference sequence). The CDR3 length is 16 residues. Trimming removed 4 bases at V and 3 bases at J, with 15 bases between. CDR3 residues: CASSSGGLAHTGELFF. CDR3 DNA sequence: TGTGCCAGCAGCTCCGGAGGGCTAGCGCACACCGGGGAGCTGTTTTTT.

The V call is TRBV5-6, the J call TRBJ2-3, with 12 bases fitting TRBD2. Trimming took 7 bases from V and 1 from J; bases not matched to a gene: 16. This CDR3 has 19 residues. The germline V gene has CDR1 SGHDT and CDR2 YYEEEE. CDR3 sequence: CASVSKTSGRGGGTDTQYF. The DNA of the CDR3 is TGTGCCAGCGTATCAAAGACTAGCGGGAGAGGAGGAGGCACAGATACGCAGTATTTT. Together with reference TRBV5-6 and TRBJ2-3, the CDR3 gives the full variable domain: DAGVTQSPTHLIKTRGQQVTLRCSPKSGHDTVSWYQQALGQGPQFIFQYYEEEERQRGNFPDRFSGHQFPNYSSELNVNALLLGDSALYLCASVSKTSGRGGGTDTQYFGPGTRLTVL.

J is TRBJ2-1 and V is TRBV20-1, with D perhaps assigned TRBD1 or TRBD2 (5 bases each). The CDR3 consists of 13 residues. Germline assignment: CDR1 DFQATT and CDR2 SNEGSKA (reference sequence). Trimming stripped 3 bases from V and 6 bases from J, with 12 bases between. CDR3 bases: TGCAGTGCTAGCCTAGGGACGACCAATGAGCAGTTCTTC. It specifies CSASLGTTNEQFF.

This clonotype was counted only a few times. The genes are TRBV2 and TRBJ2-3; a weak D match, TRBD1 (9 bases). V lost 4 bases and J lost 5, with 22 bases in between. CDR1 SNHLY and CDR2 FYNNEI come from the germline V gene. The CDR3 is 17 residues long. This chain's CDR3 is CASSVSTGGLAGDTQYF. As DNA, the CDR3 is TGTGCCAGCAGTGTCAGCACAGGGGGCCTAGCGGGAGATACGCAGTATTTT.

In this sample, this clonotype turned up once. The chain recombines TRBV18 with TRBJ2-5, with a possible D match to TRBD2 (6 bases). Germline V gene lookup returns CDR1 KGHSH and CDR2 LQKENI. This CDR3 has 11 amino acids. Trimming removed 8 bases at V and 5 bases at J, with 9 bases between. CDR3 coding DNA: TGTGCCAGCCTGGAGGGGGAGACCCAGTACTTC. Translated: CASLEGETQYF.

This clonotype has a handful of counts. This rearrangement joins TRBV7-6 to TRBJ2-2, with D hard to call. CDR1 is SGHVS and CDR2 is FNYEAQ in the germline V gene. Trimming cost V 5 bases and J 7 bases, with 11 bases left between them. There are 13 residues in the CDR3. This chain's CDR3 is CASSHVSNGELFF. The CDR3 nucleotides read TGTGCCAGCAGCCATGTCTCTAACGGGGAGCTGTTTTTT.

This clonotype was seen at least ten times. The V gene is TRBV20-1, the J gene TRBJ2-3, with TRBD1 as a possible D gene (5 bases). CDR1 and CDR2 (germline): DFQATT, SNEGSKA (reference sequence). The CDR3 has 13 residues. V was trimmed by 3 bases and J by 4 bases, leaving 11 bases between them. CDR3 in amino acids: CSASRKGSDTQYF. The CDR3 DNA follows: TGCAGTGCTAGCCGAAAGGGGTCAGATACGCAGTATTTT.

This clonotype turned up a few times. This rearrangement joins TRBV4-1 to TRBJ2-6; 7 bases match TRBD1. This CDR3 region has 16 residues. With 4 bases clipped from V and 2 bases from J, the junction kept 5 bases outside the gene matches. Germline CDR1 is MGHRA and CDR2 is YSYEKL. The CDR3 DNA reads TGCGCCAGCAGCCGGCGTCAGGGGGCTGGGGCCAACGTCCTGACTTTC. Translating gives CASSRRQGAGANVLTF.

Points on this clonotype: Given a much more abundant clone one base away, this may be a read error. The V and J genes are TRBV25-1 and TRBJ1-1; D may be TRBD1 (6 bases). The CDR3 is 15 residues long. Trimming cost V 6 bases and J 0 bases, with 14 bases left between them. The germline V gene has CDR1 MGHDK and CDR2 SYGVNS. Written as DNA, the CDR3 is TGTGCCAGCAGGCACCGGCACAGGGTGAACACTGAAGCTTTCTTT. The encoded protein is CASRHRHRVNTEAFF.

The CDR3 region has the DNA TGTGCCAGCAGCCTCGAAAGGAGTGTGGCTTTCTTT. It specifies CASSLERSVAFF. V is TRBV14 and J is TRBJ1-1; no definite D call. There are 12 residues in the CDR3. Deletions cut 4 bases from V and 11 bases from J, with 14 bases between. Germline values: CDR1 SGHDN, CDR2 FVKESK.

The chain combines TRBV2 with TRBJ2-7; D perhaps matches TRBD1 (5 bases). This CDR3 spans 14 amino acids. Germline V gene lookup returns CDR1 SNHLY and CDR2 FYNNEI. Trimming took 2 bases from V and 2 from J, leaving 10 bases between them. The CDR3 here is CASSERQYTYEQYF. In DNA, the CDR3 is TGTGCCAGCAGTGAAAGACAGTATACCTACGAGCAGTACTTC.

The V gene is TRBV7-9, the J gene TRBJ2-1; 9 nucleotides match TRBD1. Germline V lookup: CDR1 SEHNR, CDR2 FQNEAQ (reference sequence). This CDR3 spans 13 amino acids. Losses at the gene ends were 10 bases for V and 6 bases for J; bases not matched to a gene: 7. In nucleotides, the CDR3 is TGTGCCATCCCGACAGGGGGGCGCAATGAGCAGTTCTTC. Its translation is CAIPTGGRNEQFF.

The CDR3 protein is CSARDQGTSGRRDTQYF. CDR3 bases: TGCAGTGCTAGAGATCAGGGAACTAGCGGGAGAAGAGATACGCAGTATTTT. The gene calls are TRBV20-1 and TRBJ2-3, with 11 bases matching TRBD2. Germline V gene lookup returns CDR1 DFQATT and CDR2 SNEGSKA (reference sequence). CDR3 length: 17 amino acids. With 0 bases clipped from V and 5 bases from J, the junction kept 10 bases outside the gene matches.

The chain combines TRBV20-1 with TRBJ1-2, with 12 bases matching TRBD1. Germline V lookup: CDR1 DFQATT, CDR2 SNEGSKA (reference sequence). The CDR3 is 14 residues long. Unmatched junction bases numbered 8, after V lost 5 bases and J lost 7 bases. CDR3 region: CSAGLRDRGLGYTF. The CDR3 DNA reads as TGCAGTGCTGGTCTCCGGGACAGGGGGCTTGGCTACACCTTC.

The rearrangement uses TRBV7-9 and TRBJ1-2; unclear D gene. The CDR3 length is 15 residues. V dropped 3 bases and J dropped 4 bases, with 15 bases sitting between them. Germline CDR1 SEHNR, CDR2 FQNEAQ (reference sequence). CDR3 amino acids: CASSFRAASFYGYTF. CDR3 nucleotide sequence: TGTGCCAGCAGCTTCCGGGCCGCGTCATTCTATGGCTACACCTTC.

This clonotype was counted ten times or more. The DNA of the CDR3 is TGTGCCAGCAGTTACTGGACTAGCGGGAGGGACACAGATACGCAGTATTTT. Translation: CASSYWTSGRDTDTQYF. This chain links TRBV6-2 or TRBV6-3 with TRBJ2-3; 15 bases are a match to TRBD2. The trim removed 1 base at V and 2 bases at J, leaving 1 base unmatched. There are 17 residues in the CDR3. CDR1 and CDR2 (germline): MNHEY, SVGEGT.